The clone carrying this T cell receptor (beta chain) showed up many times. This sample is part of a study of identical twins. Trimming took 8 bases from V and 5 from J, leaving 15 bases between them. Germline CDR1 SQVTM, CDR2 ANQGSEA. The CDR3 spans 13 residues. Each CDR3 protein gets one entry after TCRdb re-called the 5' RACE reads with MiXCR. The data contain 550,000 to 700,000 distinct CDR3 sequences, 21% of them singletons. These data were likewise used in another study, on T cells expressing NK-cell markers. That paper adds: The TCR beta repertoires were obtained from sorted CD3+CD56+NKG2C+, CD3+CD56+NKG2C- and CD3+CD56-NKG2C+ T cells. Seven HCMV-seropositive donors and one seronegative donor made up the eight sequenced donors.

The specimen was PBMCs. This receptor was obtained from a woman under 30 in good health. The chain uses TRBV29-1 and TRBJ1-4, with D hard to call. CDR3 bases: TGCAGCCATACCGGGAACGGGAATGAAAAACTGTTTTTT. As protein: CSHTGNGNEKLFF.